The 10 T cell receptor beta chains presented below share a single source sample, sequenced in a study of low-dose radiotherapy and immunotherapy resistance in tumors. Specified time point: before trial treatment. Primers used for first-strand cDNA, a TRAV- and TRBV-specific set, covered both alpha and beta chains. The authors ran 20 PCR cycles to amplify TCRs with a constant-region primer and V-primer adapter. Each CDR3 protein gets one entry after TCRdb re-called the reads with MiXCR. The table shows around 83,000 distinct CDR3 sequences, with 15% to 20% occurring only once. Sequencing used PBMCs, obtained before treatment. The receptors stem from a male donor with prostate cancer.

In its sample, this clonotype was seen many times. This chain links TRBV9 with TRBJ2-5; D may match TRBD1 or TRBD2 (6 bases each). The V and J ends lost 3 bases and 5 bases respectively, with 14 bases between them. The V gene's germline CDR1 is SGDLS and CDR2 YYNGEE. The CDR3 covers 14 residues. CDR3 DNA sequence: TGTGCCAGCAGCGGTGGGGGGCCGGGGGAGACCCAGTACTTC. Its protein is CASSGGGPGETQYF.

This clonotype was seen many times. The rearrangement uses TRBV5-1 and TRBJ2-1; possibly TRBD1 or TRBD2 for D (5 bases each). Germline V gives CDR1 SGHRS, CDR2 YFSETQ. This CDR3 has 15 residues. V lost 0 bases and J lost 0, with 7 bases in between. The CDR3 DNA follows: TGCGCCAGCAGCTTGGGAGGGGTCTCCTACAATGAGCAGTTCTTC. The encoded protein is CASSLGGVSYNEQFF.

This clonotype has a count of ten or more. The CDR3 DNA follows: TGTGCCAGCAGCTTAGAAATCGGGGGAAGGCAGCCCCAGCATTTT. This gives the protein CASSLEIGGRQPQHF. This sequence joins TRBV11-3 and TRBJ1-5; tentative D call: TRBD1 (5 bases). With 0 bases removed from V and 7 bases from J, the gap between germline ends came to 13 bases. Germline CDR1 and CDR2: SGHNT and YENEEA. The CDR3 consists of 15 residues.

Sample share makes this clonotype large. The chain uses TRBV6-2 or TRBV6-3 and TRBJ2-7; D might be TRBD1 or TRBD2, each matching 8 bases. This CDR3 is 16 amino acids long. V lost 6 bases to trimming and J lost 3 bases, with 21 bases between them. The germline V gene has CDR1 MNHEY and CDR2 SVGEGT. The CDR3 region has the DNA TGTGCCAGCAGAGGGGCGGGGGGACAGGATTTCTACGAGCAGTACTTC. Its protein product is CASRGAGGQDFYEQYF.

As regards this clonotype: A much larger clone lies a single base off, so this may be a read error. The chain recombines TRBV4-2 with TRBJ1-6; D may be TRBD1 (6 bases). Germline values: CDR1 LGHNA, CDR2 YNFKEQ. The CDR3 is 14 residues long. Here the CDR3 reads CASGQKDRTSPLHF. CDR3 coding DNA: TGTGCCAGCGGCCAGAAGGACAGAACTTCACCCCTCCACTTT.

This clonotype showed up many times. The rearrangement links TRBV28 to TRBJ1-3, with D possibly being TRBD1 (5 bases). The CDR3 contains 14 residues. Germline CDR1 MDHEN, CDR2 SYDVKM. Between the trimmed V and J ends, which lost 1 base and 6 bases, there was a span of 10 bases. DNA for the CDR3: TGTGCCAGCAGTTTATTCGGGGGTGCAAACACCATATATTTT. This codes for CASSLFGGANTIYF.

This clonotype appeared many times. This chain connects TRBV20-1 to TRBJ2-5; 7 positions agree with TRBD1. With V trimmed by 4 bases and J by 6 bases, 11 bases remained unmatched. The length of the CDR3 is 14 residues. The germline V gene has CDR1 DFQATT and CDR2 SNEGSKA (reference sequence). The DNA of the CDR3 is TGCAGTGCTAAACCGACAGGGTGGGAGAAGACCCAGTACTTC. This encodes CSAKPTGWEKTQYF.

This clonotype was detected only a few times. The CDR3 here is CASSGTGTHYNEQYF. The CDR3 coding sequence is TGCGCCAGCAGCGGGACCGGGACACACTACAATGAGCAGTACTTC. The genes are TRBV5-1 and TRBJ2-5; weak D call: TRBD1 (6 bases). CDR3 size: 15 residues. The germline V and J ends were trimmed by 4 bases and 11 bases, with 24 bases remaining between them. CDR1 is SGHRS, CDR2 YFSETQ, per germline. The full variable domain, with the rest looked up from reference TRBV5-1 and TRBJ2-5, is KAGVTQTPRYLIKTRGQQVTLSCSPISGHRSVSWYQQTPGQGLQFLFEYFSETQRNKGNFPGRFSGRQFSNSRSEMNVSTLELGDSALYLCASSGTGTHYNEQYFGPGTRLLVL.

This clonotype was seen ten or more times. The chain uses TRBV5-1 and TRBJ1-5; 7 bases align to TRBD1. Germline values: CDR1 SGHRS, CDR2 YFSETQ. Losses at the gene ends were 4 bases for V and 1 base for J; bases not matched to a gene: 5. There are 15 residues in the CDR3. The CDR3 protein is CASSQTGDSNQPQHF. In DNA, the CDR3 is TGCGCCAGCAGCCAAACAGGGGACAGCAATCAGCCCCAGCATTTT.

This clonotype was detected ten times or more. CDR3: CASSGGLAGVRETQYF. In nucleotides, the CDR3 is TGTGCCAGCAGCGGCGGACTAGCGGGGGTTCGAGAGACCCAGTACTTC. This chain links TRBV7-2 with TRBJ2-5; 13 nucleotides agree with TRBD2. The V and J ends lost 5 bases and 4 bases, in that order; junction bases with no gene match: 7. The CDR3 spans 16 residues. Per the germline V gene, CDR1 is SGHTA and CDR2 is FQGNSA.